This T cell receptor beta chain comes out of a study of beta chain features in type 1 diabetes. At the level of the study: Sorted cells numbering approximately 110,000,000 were examined across all samples. Points from the study as a whole: Moderate but significant shortening of TCRB CDR3s was recorded in all four CD4+ subsets from Type 1 diabetes patients. The VDJ junctions of type 1 diabetes patients carried fewer insertions and more deletions.

Expressed TCRB transcripts were sequenced, since all the RNA that had been isolated was reverse transcribed. Sequenced by immunoSEQ multiplex PCR; TCRdb stores in-frame clones only, minus some. The sample gives roughly 340,000 clones, roughly 12% of which show up once; about 0.01% is in the top ten. On this clone: What it binds is not known.

Every participating donor gave one draw, a heparinised blood sample averaging approximately 120 mL. CDR3 size: 12 residues. The germline V gene encodes CDR1 SGHTA and CDR2 FQGNSA. V lost 3 bases to trimming and J lost 5 bases; unmatched junction nucleotides: 0. Input material: naive CD4+ T cells from blood. The V and J genes are TRBV7-2 and TRBJ2-5; 7 bases line up with TRBD2. The clonotype was recovered from a woman younger than 30 with type 1 diabetes. CDR3 loop: CASSFGRETQYF. For the CDR3, the DNA is TGTGCCAGCAGCTTCGGGAGGGAGACCCAGTACTTC.